This is a list of T cell receptor beta chains from one sample in a study of T cell repertoires in cytomegalovirus infection. In TCRdb, the reads were re-called with MiXCR into one record per CDR3 protein. The sample includes 200,000 to 250,000 distinct CDR3 sequences, less than 50% of them seen just once. What these receptors recognize is not known. This material consisted of CD8+ T cells from cultured PBMCs, taken from culture after CMV antigen stimulation. These receptors were collected from a human donor in good health (CMV status not recorded). Some clones in this sample may be carry-over from other donors' samples. CDR3s include the opening cysteine and the closing phenylalanine or tryptophan. Fields, in order: CDR3 DNA, CDR3 protein, V gene, clone size, J gene, D gene. The D gene is left open where the match is weak. The size of a clone is reported for some rows only, either as once, few or many, or as a class for expanded clones.

CDR3 DNA: TGTGCCAGCAGTCTCACAGGGGATCTAGCCAAAAACATTCAGTACTTC
CDR3 protein: CASSLTGDLAKNIQYF
V gene: TRBV28
clone size: few
J gene: TRBJ2-4
D gene: TRBD1

CDR3 DNA: TGTGCCAGCAAGGTGAGGGGCGCCCTCTACGAGCAGTACTTC
CDR3 protein: CASKVRGALYEQYF
V gene: TRBV27
clone size: few
J gene: TRBJ2-7
D gene: .

CDR3 DNA: TGTGCCAGCAGTGCCTCGGGCTTCTCACGGTACAATGAGCAGTTCTTC
CDR3 protein: CASSASGFSRYNEQFF
V gene: TRBV6-4
clone size: few
J gene: TRBJ2-1
D gene: .

CDR3 DNA: TGTGCCAGCAGTGCGAACGGTCGAGCTAACTATGGCTACACCTTC
CDR3 protein: CASSANGRANYGYTF
V gene: TRBV7-9
clone size: few
J gene: TRBJ1-2
D gene: .

CDR3 DNA: TGTGCCAGCCTGGGGGACAGGGTCAATGGCTACACCTTC
CDR3 protein: CASLGDRVNGYTF
V gene: TRBV7-1
clone size: .
J gene: TRBJ1-2
D gene: TRBD1

CDR3 DNA: TGTGCCAGCAACTACAGGGATGGGGGCCTCACCGGGGAGCTGTTTTTT
CDR3 protein: CASNYRDGGLTGELFF
V gene: TRBV28
clone size: .
J gene: TRBJ2-2
D gene: .

CDR3 DNA: TGTGCCAGCAGTTTTCCCCTAGCGGGAGGCTTCTACGAGCAGTACTTC
CDR3 protein: CASSFPLAGGFYEQYF
V gene: TRBV7-9
clone size: few
J gene: TRBJ2-7
D gene: TRBD2

CDR3 DNA: TGTGCCAGCAGTGGAGGTAGGACAGATACGCAGTATTTT
CDR3 protein: CASSGGRTDTQYF
V gene: TRBV6-1
clone size: .
J gene: TRBJ2-3
D gene: .

CDR3 DNA: TGCAGCGTTGAAGAATGGAAGGGATCCTACGGCTACACCTTC
CDR3 protein: CSVEEWKGSYGYTF
V gene: TRBV29-1
clone size: .
J gene: TRBJ1-2
D gene: .

CDR3 DNA: TGTGCCAGCAGCCCAGGGTCTTCTTTCTACGAGCAGTACTTC
CDR3 protein: CASSPGSSFYEQYF
V gene: TRBV7-9
clone size: few
J gene: TRBJ2-7
D gene: .

CDR3 DNA: TGCAGCGCCGATAGCGGGAGCATCAATGAGCAGTTCTTC
CDR3 protein: CSADSGSINEQFF
V gene: TRBV29-1
clone size: .
J gene: TRBJ2-1
D gene: TRBD2

CDR3 DNA: TGTGCCACCAGTGACTCAACCTACAATGAGCAGTTCTTC
CDR3 protein: CATSDSTYNEQFF
V gene: TRBV24-1
clone size: .
J gene: TRBJ2-1
D gene: .

CDR3 DNA: TGTGCCAGCAGCGGGGGGGTAGAGGGTGAAAAACTGTTTTTT
CDR3 protein: CASSGGVEGEKLFF
V gene: TRBV7-9
clone size: .
J gene: TRBJ1-4
D gene: .

CDR3 DNA: TGCAGTGCTAGAGAGAGCAGCTCCTACGAGCAGTACTTC
CDR3 protein: CSARESSSYEQYF
V gene: TRBV20-1
clone size: once
J gene: TRBJ2-7
D gene: .

CDR3 DNA: TGTGCCAGCAGTTTAGGCGGGGCCTCTAACTATGGCTACACCTTC
CDR3 protein: CASSLGGASNYGYTF
V gene: TRBV27
clone size: few
J gene: TRBJ1-2
D gene: .

CDR3 DNA: TGTGCCAGCATCAGGGGGGGGGGCGTAAAAAGTGCTGGGGAGCTGTTTTTT
CDR3 protein: CASIRGGGVKSAGELFF
V gene: TRBV6-1
clone size: few
J gene: TRBJ2-2
D gene: .

CDR3 DNA: TGTGCCACCAGTGATGGGGAGACTAGCGGGGGGGGAACAGATACGCAGTATTTT
CDR3 protein: CATSDGETSGGGTDTQYF
V gene: TRBV24-1
clone size: .
J gene: TRBJ2-3
D gene: TRBD2

CDR3 DNA: TGTGCCAGCAGCCCGGGACTAGCGGACAATGAGCAGTTCTTC
CDR3 protein: CASSPGLADNEQFF
V gene: TRBV7-3
clone size: few
J gene: TRBJ2-1
D gene: TRBD2

CDR3 DNA: TGTGCCAGCAGCTCGGACTCTAACAATGAGCAGTTCTTC
CDR3 protein: CASSSDSNNEQFF
V gene: TRBV7-9
clone size: .
J gene: TRBJ2-1
D gene: .

CDR3 DNA: TGTGCCATCAGTGAAGGCAGGGACACTGAAGCTTTCTTT
CDR3 protein: CAISEGRDTEAFF
V gene: TRBV10-3
clone size: once
J gene: TRBJ1-1
D gene: .

CDR3 DNA: TGTGCCAGCAGTTTAGTAGCGGGAGCTTACGAGCAGTACTTC
CDR3 protein: CASSLVAGAYEQYF
V gene: TRBV27
clone size: many
J gene: TRBJ2-7
D gene: TRBD2

CDR3 DNA: TGTGCCGGCGGGACAGACACCGGGGAGCTGTTTTTT
CDR3 protein: CAGGTDTGELFF
V gene: TRBV10-3
clone size: .
J gene: TRBJ2-2
D gene: .

CDR3 DNA: TGTGCCAGCAGCTCCCGGACAGGGGGCGCCGAGAGTGGCTACACCTTC
CDR3 protein: CASSSRTGGAESGYTF
V gene: TRBV7-9
clone size: few
J gene: TRBJ1-2
D gene: TRBD1

CDR3 DNA: TGTGCCAGCAGCCAGGCCAGGGGAGGGACTGAAGCTTTCTTT
CDR3 protein: CASSQARGGTEAFF
V gene: TRBV4-2
clone size: many
J gene: TRBJ1-1
D gene: .

CDR3 DNA: TGTGCCAGTTTTAAACCCGGGGCCACTGAAGCTTTCTTT
CDR3 protein: CASFKPGATEAFF
V gene: TRBV19
clone size: once
J gene: TRBJ1-1
D gene: .

CDR3 DNA: TGTGCCAGCAGTTTAAGGGACAGGGTAGGGCAGTTCTTC
CDR3 protein: CASSLRDRVGQFF
V gene: TRBV27
clone size: few
J gene: TRBJ2-1
D gene: TRBD1

CDR3 DNA: TGTGCCAGCAGTCCCCTCAGACCCGGGACTAGCGGAGGGAACACCGGGGAGCTGTTTTTT
CDR3 protein: CASSPLRPGTSGGNTGELFF
V gene: TRBV27
clone size: .
J gene: TRBJ2-2
D gene: TRBD2

CDR3 DNA: TGTGCCAGCAGTAGGAGGTGGGATCAGCCCCAGCATTTT
CDR3 protein: CASSRRWDQPQHF
V gene: TRBV27
clone size: few
J gene: TRBJ1-5
D gene: .

CDR3 DNA: TGCAGTGCTAGCTCCCGATTGGGTACAGATACGCAGTATTTT
CDR3 protein: CSASSRLGTDTQYF
V gene: TRBV20-1
clone size: many
J gene: TRBJ2-3
D gene: .

CDR3 DNA: TGTGCCAGCAGCTTAAACAGGGGGCAAGAGACCCAGTACTTC
CDR3 protein: CASSLNRGQETQYF
V gene: TRBV7-2
clone size: .
J gene: TRBJ2-5
D gene: TRBD1

CDR3 DNA: TGTGCCAGCTCGAACAGGGGAGAGCAGTACTTC
CDR3 protein: CASSNRGEQYF
V gene: TRBV7-9
clone size: .
J gene: TRBJ2-7
D gene: TRBD1

CDR3 DNA: TGTGCCAGCAGTTACCGGGGGGACCTTTCTGGCTACACCTTC
CDR3 protein: CASSYRGDLSGYTF
V gene: TRBV6-5
clone size: .
J gene: TRBJ1-2
D gene: .

CDR3 DNA: TGTGCCAGCAGCTTAGGGGCAAACCACTATGTCTACACCTTC
CDR3 protein: CASSLGANHYVYTF
V gene: TRBV7-4
clone size: .
J gene: TRBJ1-2
D gene: .

CDR3 DNA: TGTGCCAGCAGCTCCTACAGGGTGGACACCGGGGAGCTGTTTTTT
CDR3 protein: CASSSYRVDTGELFF
V gene: TRBV7-6
clone size: .
J gene: TRBJ2-2
D gene: .

CDR3 DNA: TGTGCCAGCAGTGGAGCCGGCGGGGGCCTGAACACTGAAGCTTTCTTT
CDR3 protein: CASSGAGGGLNTEAFF
V gene: TRBV25-1
clone size: .
J gene: TRBJ1-1
D gene: .

CDR3 DNA: TGTGCCAACCTAGACAGGGAGGAGGGGCCCCAGCATTTT
CDR3 protein: CANLDREEGPQHF
V gene: TRBV2
clone size: .
J gene: TRBJ1-5
D gene: TRBD1

CDR3 DNA: TGTGCCAGCAGCCCAGGACATACCTTTTCCTACAATGAGCAGTTCTTC
CDR3 protein: CASSPGHTFSYNEQFF
V gene: TRBV6-5
clone size: few
J gene: TRBJ2-1
D gene: .

CDR3 DNA: TGTGCCAGCAGCTTGGCCTGGGGAAACACAGATACGCAGTATTTT
CDR3 protein: CASSLAWGNTDTQYF
V gene: TRBV11-2
clone size: .
J gene: TRBJ2-3
D gene: .

CDR3 DNA: TGTGCCAGCAGCCCCGGGACTAGCGGGAGGGCCGCCGAGCAGTACTTC
CDR3 protein: CASSPGTSGRAAEQYF
V gene: TRBV7-9
clone size: few
J gene: TRBJ2-7
D gene: TRBD2

CDR3 DNA: TGTGCCAGCAGCTCAGGACTAGCGGGGGCTTACAATGAGCAGTTCTTC
CDR3 protein: CASSSGLAGAYNEQFF
V gene: TRBV11-2
clone size: .
J gene: TRBJ2-1
D gene: TRBD2

CDR3 DNA: TGTGCCAGCAGTTTAACGTCCTCGACCGGACAGCCCCAGCATTTT
CDR3 protein: CASSLTSSTGQPQHF
V gene: TRBV27
clone size: few
J gene: TRBJ1-5
D gene: .

CDR3 DNA: TGTGCCATCAGTGACGTCGACTATAACTATGGCTACACCTTC
CDR3 protein: CAISDVDYNYGYTF
V gene: TRBV10-3
clone size: .
J gene: TRBJ1-2
D gene: .

CDR3 DNA: TGTGCCAGCAGTCTTAGCGGGGGACCGCAGGATACGCAGTATTTT
CDR3 protein: CASSLSGGPQDTQYF
V gene: TRBV12-3/TRBV12-4
clone size: few
J gene: TRBJ2-3
D gene: TRBD2

CDR3 DNA: TGTGCCAGCAGCTCTATGGCCGAGCCTGAACGGGTACCCGGGGAGCTGTTTTTT
CDR3 protein: CASSSMAEPERVPGELFF
V gene: TRBV7-3
clone size: .
J gene: TRBJ2-2
D gene: .

CDR3 DNA: TGTGCCAGCAGCCAAGCTATAGGGCCGAACACCGGGGAGCTGTTTTTT
CDR3 protein: CASSQAIGPNTGELFF
V gene: TRBV3-1
clone size: once
J gene: TRBJ2-2
D gene: .

CDR3 DNA: TGTGCCAGCAGCCCCCTAGGTCGTGAAGCTTTCTTT
CDR3 protein: CASSPLGREAFF
V gene: TRBV27
clone size: few
J gene: TRBJ1-1
D gene: .

CDR3 DNA: TGTGCTAGTGGTTTGGTACTTAACGGACCGAACACTGAAGCTTTCTTT
CDR3 protein: CASGLVLNGPNTEAFF
V gene: TRBV12-5
clone size: few
J gene: TRBJ1-1
D gene: .

CDR3 DNA: TGTGCCAGCAGTTACTCTAGCGGGGGGAACTCCTACGAGCAGTACTTC
CDR3 protein: CASSYSSGGNSYEQYF
V gene: TRBV6-5
clone size: .
J gene: TRBJ2-7
D gene: TRBD2

CDR3 DNA: TGTGCCAGCAGTTTTGCCAGGGAGGCCGGGGAGCTGTTTTTT
CDR3 protein: CASSFAREAGELFF
V gene: TRBV6-2/TRBV6-3
clone size: .
J gene: TRBJ2-2
D gene: .

CDR3 DNA: TGTGCCAGCAGTTCCATATCGACGGAAATTAACTATGGCTACACCTTC
CDR3 protein: CASSSISTEINYGYTF
V gene: TRBV6-6
clone size: .
J gene: TRBJ1-2
D gene: .

CDR3 DNA: TGTGCCAGCAGCTTAGGCGGTAGAGATGAGCAGTTCTTC
CDR3 protein: CASSLGGRDEQFF
V gene: TRBV11-2
clone size: .
J gene: TRBJ2-1
D gene: .

CDR3 DNA: TGTGCCAGCAGCGCCGCGGGGCGGCGCGTTGAGACCCAGTACTTC
CDR3 protein: CASSAAGRRVETQYF
V gene: TRBV14
clone size: .
J gene: TRBJ2-5
D gene: .